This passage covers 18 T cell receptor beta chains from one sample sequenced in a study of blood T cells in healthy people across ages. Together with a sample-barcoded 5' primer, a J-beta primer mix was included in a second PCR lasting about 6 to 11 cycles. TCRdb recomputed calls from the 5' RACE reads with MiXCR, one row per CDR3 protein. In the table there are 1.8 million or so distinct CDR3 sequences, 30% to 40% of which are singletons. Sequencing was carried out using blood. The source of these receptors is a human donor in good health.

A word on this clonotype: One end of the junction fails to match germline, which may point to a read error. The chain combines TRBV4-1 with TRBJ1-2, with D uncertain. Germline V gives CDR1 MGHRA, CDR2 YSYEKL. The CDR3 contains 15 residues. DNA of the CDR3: TGCGCCAGCAGCCAAGACTGGGGAAGGAGGAATGGCTGCACCTTC. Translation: CASSQDWGRRNGCTF.

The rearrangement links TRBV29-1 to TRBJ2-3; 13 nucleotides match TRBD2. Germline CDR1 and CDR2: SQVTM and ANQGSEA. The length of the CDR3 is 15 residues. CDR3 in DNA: TGCCGCGCTTTACTAGCGGGGGGGCCGGGAGATACGCAGTATTTT. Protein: CRALLAGGPGDTQYF.

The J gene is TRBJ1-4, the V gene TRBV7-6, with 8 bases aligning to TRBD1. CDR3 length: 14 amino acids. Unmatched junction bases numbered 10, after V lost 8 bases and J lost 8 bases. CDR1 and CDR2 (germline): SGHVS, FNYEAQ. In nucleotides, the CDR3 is TGTGCCAGCGGGCCAGACAGGGGCGACGAAAAACTGTTTTTT. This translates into CASGPDRGDEKLFF.

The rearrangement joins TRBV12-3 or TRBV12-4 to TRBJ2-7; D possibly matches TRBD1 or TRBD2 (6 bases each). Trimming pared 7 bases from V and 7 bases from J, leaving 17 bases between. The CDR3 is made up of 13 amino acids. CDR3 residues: CASKGGSYNEQYF. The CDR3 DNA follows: TGTGCCAGCAAGGGGGGCTCCTACAATGAGCAGTACTTC.

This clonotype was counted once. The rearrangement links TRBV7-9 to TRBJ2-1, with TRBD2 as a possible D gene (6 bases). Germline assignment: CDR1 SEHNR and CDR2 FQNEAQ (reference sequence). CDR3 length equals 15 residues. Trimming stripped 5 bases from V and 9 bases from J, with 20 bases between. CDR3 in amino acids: CASSPPQGGGAEQFF. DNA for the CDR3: TGTGCCAGCAGCCCTCCTCAGGGCGGAGGGGCTGAGCAGTTCTTC.

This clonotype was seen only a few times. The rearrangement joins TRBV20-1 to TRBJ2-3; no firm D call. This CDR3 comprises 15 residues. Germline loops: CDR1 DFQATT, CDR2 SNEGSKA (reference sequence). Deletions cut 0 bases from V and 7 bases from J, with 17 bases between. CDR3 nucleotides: TGCAGTGCTAGAGATCTCGAACGGTCTACATATACGCAGTATTTT. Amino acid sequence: CSARDLERSTYTQYF.

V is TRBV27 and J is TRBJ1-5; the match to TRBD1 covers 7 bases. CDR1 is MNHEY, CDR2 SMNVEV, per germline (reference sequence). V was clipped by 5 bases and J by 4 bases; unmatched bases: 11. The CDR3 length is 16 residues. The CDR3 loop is CASSANYRGRNQPQHF. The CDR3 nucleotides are TGTGCCAGCAGTGCCAACTACAGGGGCAGGAATCAGCCCCAGCATTTT.

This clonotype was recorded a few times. DNA of the CDR3: TGTGCCAGCACCCTCAGCAGGGGGAACACTGAAGCTTTCTTT. As protein: CASTLSRGNTEAFF. The chain uses TRBV6-5 and TRBJ1-1, with a tentative D call TRBD1 (6 bases). Looked up from germline, CDR1 is MNHEY and CDR2 is SVGAGI. The CDR3 is 14 amino acids. V dropped 7 bases and J dropped 1 base, with 13 bases sitting between them.

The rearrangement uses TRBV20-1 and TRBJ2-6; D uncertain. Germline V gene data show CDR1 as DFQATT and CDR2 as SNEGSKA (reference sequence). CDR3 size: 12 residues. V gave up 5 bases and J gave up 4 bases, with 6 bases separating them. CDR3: CSAVTGANVLTF. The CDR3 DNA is TGCAGTGCTGTTACAGGGGCCAACGTCCTGACTTTC.

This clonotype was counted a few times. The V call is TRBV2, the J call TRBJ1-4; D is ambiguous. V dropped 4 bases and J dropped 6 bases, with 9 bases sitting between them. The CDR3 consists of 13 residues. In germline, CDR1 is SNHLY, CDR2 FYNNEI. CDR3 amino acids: CASSVTGDEKLFF. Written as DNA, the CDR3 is TGTGCCAGCAGTGTAACCGGGGATGAAAAACTGTTTTTT.

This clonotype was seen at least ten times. CDR3 loop: CASSLRGGGYGYTF. The CDR3 coding sequence is TGTGCCAGCAGTTTAAGGGGCGGTGGCTATGGCTACACCTTC. This chain connects TRBV28 to TRBJ1-2, with a possible D match to TRBD1 (5 bases). Looked up from germline, CDR1 is MDHEN and CDR2 is SYDVKM. This CDR3 is 14 amino acids long. V lost 2 bases, J lost 4 bases, and 11 bases lay in between.

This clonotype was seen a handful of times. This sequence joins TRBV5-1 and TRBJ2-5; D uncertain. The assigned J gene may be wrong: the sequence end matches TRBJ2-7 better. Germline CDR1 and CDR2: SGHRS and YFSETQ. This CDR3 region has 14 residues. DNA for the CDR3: TGCGCCAGCAGCTTAAGGGATGGTCGCCACGAGCAGTACTTC. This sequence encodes CASSLRDGRHEQYF.

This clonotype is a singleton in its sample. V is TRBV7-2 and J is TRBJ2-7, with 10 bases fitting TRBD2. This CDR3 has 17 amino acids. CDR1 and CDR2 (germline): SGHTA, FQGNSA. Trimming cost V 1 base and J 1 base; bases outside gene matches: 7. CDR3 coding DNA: TGTGCCAGCAGCTTAGGGGCGCTAGCGGGGGTTTCCTACGAGCAGTACTTC. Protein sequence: CASSLGALAGVSYEQYF.

The CDR3 loop is CASSPPSGAPDTQYF. In nucleotides, the CDR3 is TGTGCCAGCTCACCACCCAGCGGGGCCCCAGATACGCAGTATTTT. The gene calls are TRBV18 and TRBJ2-3, with 7 bases aligning to TRBD2. CDR3 length: 15 amino acids. J lost 4 bases, V lost 0 bases, and 4 bases had no gene match. Germline CDR1 KGHSH, CDR2 LQKENI.

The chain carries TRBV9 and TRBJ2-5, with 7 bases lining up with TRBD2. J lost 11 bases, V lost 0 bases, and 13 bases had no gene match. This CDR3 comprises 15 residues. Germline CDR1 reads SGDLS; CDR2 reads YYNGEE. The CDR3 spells CASSVAGGAAEEQYF. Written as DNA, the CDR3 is TGTGCCAGCAGCGTAGCGGGAGGAGCGGCGGAGGAGCAGTACTTC.

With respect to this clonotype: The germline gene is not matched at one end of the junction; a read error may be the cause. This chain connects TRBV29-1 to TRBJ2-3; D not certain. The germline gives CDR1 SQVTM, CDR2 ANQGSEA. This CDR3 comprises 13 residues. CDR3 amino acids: CGVGSRITDTQYF. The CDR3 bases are TGCGGCGTTGGTTCCAGGATCACAGATACGCAGTATTTT.

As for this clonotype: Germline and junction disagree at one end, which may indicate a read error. CDR3: CAGSQVRGDEQFF. For the CDR3, the DNA is TGCGCCGGCAGCCAAGTCAGGGGGGATGAGCAGTTCTTC. The V gene is TRBV4-1, the J gene TRBJ2-1, with D possibly matching TRBD1 (7 bases). This CDR3 comprises 13 residues. Germline loops: CDR1 MGHRA, CDR2 YSYEKL.

The CDR3 region is CASSAEMTSYNEQFF. In DNA, the CDR3 is TGTGCCAGCAGCGCGGAAATGACCTCCTACAATGAGCAGTTCTTC. This rearrangement joins TRBV6-1 to TRBJ2-1; no clear D gene. V was cut by 6 bases and J by 0 bases, with 12 bases left in between. Per the germline V gene, CDR1 is MNHNS and CDR2 is SASEGT. CDR3 length: 15 residues.